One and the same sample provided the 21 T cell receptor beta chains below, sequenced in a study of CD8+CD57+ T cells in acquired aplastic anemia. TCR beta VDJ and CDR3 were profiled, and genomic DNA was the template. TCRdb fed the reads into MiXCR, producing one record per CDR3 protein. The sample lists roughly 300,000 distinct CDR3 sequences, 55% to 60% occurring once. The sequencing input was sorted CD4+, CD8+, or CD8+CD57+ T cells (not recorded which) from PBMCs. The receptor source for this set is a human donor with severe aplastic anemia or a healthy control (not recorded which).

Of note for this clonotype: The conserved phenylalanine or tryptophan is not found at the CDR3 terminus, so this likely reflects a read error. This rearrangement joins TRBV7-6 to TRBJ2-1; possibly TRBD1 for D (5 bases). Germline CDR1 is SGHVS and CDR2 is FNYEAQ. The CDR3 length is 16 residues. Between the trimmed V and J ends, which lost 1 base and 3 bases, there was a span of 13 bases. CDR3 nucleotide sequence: TGTGCCAGCAGCTTAGGCGTTACAGGCGTCTACAATGAGCAGTTCCTC. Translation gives CASSLGVTGVYNEQFL.

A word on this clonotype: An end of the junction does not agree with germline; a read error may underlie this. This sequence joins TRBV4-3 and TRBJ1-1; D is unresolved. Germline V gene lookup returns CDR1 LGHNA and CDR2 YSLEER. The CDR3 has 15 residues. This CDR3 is CASSQSFRLSTEAFF. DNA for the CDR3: TGCGCTAGCAGCCAAAGTTTCAGGTTGAGCACTGAAGCCTTCTTT.

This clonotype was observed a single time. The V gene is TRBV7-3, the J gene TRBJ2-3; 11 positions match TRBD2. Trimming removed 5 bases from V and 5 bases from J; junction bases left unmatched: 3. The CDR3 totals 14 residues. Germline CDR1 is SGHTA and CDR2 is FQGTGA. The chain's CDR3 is CASSPSGGLDTQYF. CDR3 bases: TGTGCCAGCAGCCCTAGCGGGGGGTTAGATACGCAGTATTTT.

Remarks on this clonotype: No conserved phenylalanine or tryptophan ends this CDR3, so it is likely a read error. In nucleotides, the CDR3 is TGTGCCAGCAGCGGGACAGGGGGCTCCTACAATGAGCAGTTCCTC. Translation: CASSGTGGSYNEQFL. The chain employs TRBV9 and TRBJ2-1; TRBD1 matches at 10 bases. The CDR3 length is 15 residues. The V gene's germline CDR1 is SGDLS and CDR2 YYNGEE. Germline trimming cut 3 bases from V and 0 bases from J; bases unmatched to any gene: 0.

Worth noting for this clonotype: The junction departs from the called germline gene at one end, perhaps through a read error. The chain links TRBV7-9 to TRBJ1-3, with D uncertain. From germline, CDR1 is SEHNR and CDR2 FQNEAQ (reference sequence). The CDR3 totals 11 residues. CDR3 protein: CASGLGGSIYF. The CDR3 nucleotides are TGCGCCAGCGGCTTAGGAGGGTCCATATATTTT.

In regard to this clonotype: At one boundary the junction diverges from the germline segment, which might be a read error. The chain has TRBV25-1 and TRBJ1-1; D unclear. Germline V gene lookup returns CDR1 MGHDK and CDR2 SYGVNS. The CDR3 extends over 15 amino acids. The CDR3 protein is CASSVADTMNTEALF. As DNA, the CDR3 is TGTGCCAGCAGTGTGGCAGACACCATGAACACTGAAGCTCTCTTT.

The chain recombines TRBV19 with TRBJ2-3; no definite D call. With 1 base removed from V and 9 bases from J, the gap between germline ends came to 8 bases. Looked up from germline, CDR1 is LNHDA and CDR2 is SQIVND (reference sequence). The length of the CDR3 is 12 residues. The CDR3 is CASSIGWQTQYF. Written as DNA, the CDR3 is TGTGCCAGTAGTATAGGATGGCAGACGCAGTATTTT.

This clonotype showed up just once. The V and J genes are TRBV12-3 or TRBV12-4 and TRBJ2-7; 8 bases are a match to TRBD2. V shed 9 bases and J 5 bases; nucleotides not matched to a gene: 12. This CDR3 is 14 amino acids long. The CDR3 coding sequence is TGTGCCAGTGGCCGGAGCGGGAGTCTCCACGAGCAGTACTTC. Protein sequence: CASGRSGSLHEQYF.

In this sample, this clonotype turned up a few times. The CDR3 DNA follows: TGTGCCAGCAGCTTAGTGGGGACAGGGAATCAGCCCCAGCATTTT. As protein: CASSLVGTGNQPQHF. This chain connects TRBV7-8 to TRBJ1-5; 9 bases are a match to TRBD1. Trimming cost V 1 base and J 4 bases; bases outside gene matches: 2. Germline CDR1 SGHVS, CDR2 FQNEAQ. The CDR3 has 15 residues.

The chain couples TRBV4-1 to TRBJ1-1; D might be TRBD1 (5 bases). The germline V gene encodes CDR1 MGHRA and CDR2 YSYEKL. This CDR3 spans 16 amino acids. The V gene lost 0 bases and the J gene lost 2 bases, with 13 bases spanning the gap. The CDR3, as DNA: TGCGCCAGCAGCCAAGATAGTCAGGGATTTAACACTGAAGCTTTCTTT. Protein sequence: CASSQDSQGFNTEAFF.

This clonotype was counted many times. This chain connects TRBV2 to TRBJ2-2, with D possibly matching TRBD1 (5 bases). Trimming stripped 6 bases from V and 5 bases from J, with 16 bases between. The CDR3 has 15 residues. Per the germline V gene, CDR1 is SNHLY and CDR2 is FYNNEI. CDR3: CASRYDSSGTGELFF. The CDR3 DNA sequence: TGTGCCAGCAGATACGACAGTTCAGGGACCGGGGAGCTGTTTTTT. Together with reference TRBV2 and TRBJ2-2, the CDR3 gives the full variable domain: EPEVTQTPSHQVTQMGQEVILRCVPISNHLYFYWYRQILGQKVEFLVSFYNNEISEKSEIFDDQFSVERPDGSNFTLKIRSTKLEDSAMYFCASRYDSSGTGELFFGEGSRLTVL.

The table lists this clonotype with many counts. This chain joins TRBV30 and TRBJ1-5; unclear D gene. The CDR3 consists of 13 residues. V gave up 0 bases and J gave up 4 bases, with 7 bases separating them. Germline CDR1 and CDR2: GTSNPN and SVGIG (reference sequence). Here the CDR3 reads CAWSVGRNQPQHF. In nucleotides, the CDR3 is TGTGCCTGGAGTGTGGGCAGAAATCAGCCCCAGCATTTT.

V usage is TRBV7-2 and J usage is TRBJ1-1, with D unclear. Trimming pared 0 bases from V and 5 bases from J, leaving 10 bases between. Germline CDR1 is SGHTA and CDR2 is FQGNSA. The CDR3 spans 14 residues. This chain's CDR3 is CASSLAQRATEAFF. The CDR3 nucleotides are TGTGCCAGCAGCTTAGCGCAGAGGGCAACTGAAGCTTTCTTT.

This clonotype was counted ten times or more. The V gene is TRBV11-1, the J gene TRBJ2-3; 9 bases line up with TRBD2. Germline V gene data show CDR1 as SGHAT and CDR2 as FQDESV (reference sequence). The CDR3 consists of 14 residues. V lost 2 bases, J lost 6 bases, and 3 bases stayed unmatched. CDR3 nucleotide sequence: TGTGCCAGCAGCTTAACCGGGACTAGCGATACGCAGTATTTT. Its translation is CASSLTGTSDTQYF. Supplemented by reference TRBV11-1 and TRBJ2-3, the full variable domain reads EAEVAQSPRYKITEKSQAVAFWCDPISGHATLYWYRQILGQGPELLVQFQDESVVDDSQLPKDRFSAERLKGVDSTLKIQPAELGDSAMYLCASSLTGTSDTQYFGPGTRLTVL.

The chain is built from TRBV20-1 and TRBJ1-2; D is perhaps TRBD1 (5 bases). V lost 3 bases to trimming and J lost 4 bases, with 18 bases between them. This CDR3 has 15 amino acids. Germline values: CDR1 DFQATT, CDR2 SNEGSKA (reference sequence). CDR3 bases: TGCAGTGCTAGTAATGGTAGTGCAGGGAGCTATGGCTACACCTTC. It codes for CSASNGSAGSYGYTF.

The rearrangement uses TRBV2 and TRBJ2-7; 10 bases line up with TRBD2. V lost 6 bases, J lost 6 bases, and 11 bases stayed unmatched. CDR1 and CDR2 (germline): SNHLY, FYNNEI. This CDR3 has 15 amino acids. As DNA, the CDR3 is TGTGCCAGCAGGGGAGCGGGAGGGCCCTTGAGCGAGCAGTACTTC. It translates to CASRGAGGPLSEQYF.

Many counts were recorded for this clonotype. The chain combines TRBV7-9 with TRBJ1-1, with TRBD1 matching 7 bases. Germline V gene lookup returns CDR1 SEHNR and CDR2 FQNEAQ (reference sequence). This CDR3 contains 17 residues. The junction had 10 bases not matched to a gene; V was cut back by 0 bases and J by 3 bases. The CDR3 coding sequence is TGTGCCAGCAGCTTAGCGCCAGGGGGAAAAGGGGACACTGAAGCTTTCTTT. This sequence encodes CASSLAPGGKGDTEAFF. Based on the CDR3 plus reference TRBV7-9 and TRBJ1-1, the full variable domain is DTGVSQNPRHKITKRGQNVTFRCDPISEHNRLYWYRQTLGQGPEFLTYFQNEAQLEKSRLLSDRFSAERPKGSFSTLEIQRTEQGDSAMYLCASSLAPGGKGDTEAFFGQGTRLTVV.

The CDR3 loop reads CASSTLDRPDEKLFF. The DNA for the CDR3 is TGTGCCAGTAGTACCCTGGACAGGCCGGATGAAAAACTGTTTTTT. The chain couples TRBV19 to TRBJ1-4, with 7 nucleotides matching TRBD1. With 4 bases clipped from V and 6 bases from J, the junction kept 8 bases outside the gene matches. The CDR3 has 15 amino acids. CDR1 LNHDA and CDR2 SQIVND come from the germline V gene (reference sequence). The full variable domain, with the rest looked up from reference TRBV19 and TRBJ1-4, is DGGITQSPKYLFRKEGQNVTLSCEQNLNHDAMYWYRQDPGQGLRLIYYSQIVNDFQKGDIAEGYSVSREKKESFPLTVTSAQKNPTAFYLCASSTLDRPDEKLFFGSGTQLSVL.

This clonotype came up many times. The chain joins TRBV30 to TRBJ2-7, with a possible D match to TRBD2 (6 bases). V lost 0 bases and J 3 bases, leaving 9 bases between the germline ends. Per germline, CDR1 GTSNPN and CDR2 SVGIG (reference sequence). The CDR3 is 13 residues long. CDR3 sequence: CAWSVGGIYEQYF. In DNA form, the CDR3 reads TGTGCCTGGAGTGTCGGCGGGATCTACGAGCAGTACTTC.

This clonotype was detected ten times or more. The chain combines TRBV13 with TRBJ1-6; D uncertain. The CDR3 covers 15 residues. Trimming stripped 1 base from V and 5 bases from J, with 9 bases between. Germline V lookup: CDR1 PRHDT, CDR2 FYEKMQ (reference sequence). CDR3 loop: CASSLVHLNNSPLHF. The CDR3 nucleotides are TGTGCCAGCAGCTTAGTACATCTAAATAATTCACCCCTCCACTTT.

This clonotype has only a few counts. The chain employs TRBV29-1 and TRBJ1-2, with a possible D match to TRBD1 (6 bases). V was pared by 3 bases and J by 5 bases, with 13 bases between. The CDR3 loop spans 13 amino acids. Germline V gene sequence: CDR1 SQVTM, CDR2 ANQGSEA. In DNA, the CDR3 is TGCAGCGTTGAGAAGGAAACAGGGTATGGCTACACCTTC. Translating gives CSVEKETGYGYTF.